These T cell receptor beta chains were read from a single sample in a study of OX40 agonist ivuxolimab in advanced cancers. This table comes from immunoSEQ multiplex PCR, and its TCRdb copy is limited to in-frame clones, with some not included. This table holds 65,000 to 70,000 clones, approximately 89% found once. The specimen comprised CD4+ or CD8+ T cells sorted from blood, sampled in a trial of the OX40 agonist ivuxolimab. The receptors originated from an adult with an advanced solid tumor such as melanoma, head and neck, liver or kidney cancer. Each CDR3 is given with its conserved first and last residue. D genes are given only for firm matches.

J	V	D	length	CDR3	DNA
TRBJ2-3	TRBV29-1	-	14	CSVEGGTRTDTQYF	TGCAGCGTTGAGGGCGGCACCCGCACAGATACGCAGTATTTT
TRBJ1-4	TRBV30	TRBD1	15	CAWSLRGATNEKLFF	TGTGCCTGGAGTCTCAGGGGGGCAACTAATGAAAAACTGTTTTTT
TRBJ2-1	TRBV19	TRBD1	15	CASSNSRRQGDEQFF	TGTGCCAGTAGTAATTCAAGACGACAGGGGGATGAGCAGTTCTTC
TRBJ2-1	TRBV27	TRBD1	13	CASARDSYNEQFF	TGTGCCAGCGCCCGGGACAGCTACAATGAGCAGTTCTTC
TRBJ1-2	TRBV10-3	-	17	CAISDSGTPLSNYGYTF	TGTGCCATCAGTGACTCCGGGACACCGTTATCCAACTATGGCTACACCTTC
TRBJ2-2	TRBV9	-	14	CASSVVWNTGELFF	TGTGCCAGCAGCGTAGTGTGGAACACCGGGGAGCTGTTTTTT
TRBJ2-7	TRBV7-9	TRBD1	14	CASSLRDSLYEQYF	TGTGCCAGCAGCCTACGGGACAGCCTGTACGAGCAGTACTTC
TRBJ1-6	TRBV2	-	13	CASRLDGVRTLHF	TGTGCCAGCAGATTGGACGGAGTGCGCACCCTCCACTTT
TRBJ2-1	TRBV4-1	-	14	CASSQVNAVHEQFF	TGCGCCAGCAGCCAAGTAAACGCGGTCCATGAGCAGTTCTTC
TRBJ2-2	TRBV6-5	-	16	CASSYAASPNTGELFF	TGTGCCAGCAGTTATGCGGCTAGTCCGAACACCGGGGAGCTGTTTTTT
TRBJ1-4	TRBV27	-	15	CASSPLRLAYEKLFF	TGTGCCAGCAGTCCGCTGCGGCTGGCCTATGAAAAACTGTTTTTT
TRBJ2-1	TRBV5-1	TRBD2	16	CASSPLTSGRGNEQFF	TGCGCCAGCAGCCCGTTGACTAGCGGGAGGGGCAATGAGCAGTTCTTC
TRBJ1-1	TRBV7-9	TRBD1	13	CASSLDRGSEAFF	TGTGCCAGCAGCTTGGACAGGGGTTCTGAAGCTTTCTTT
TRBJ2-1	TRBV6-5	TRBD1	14	CASSRGQARNEQFF	TGTGCCAGCAGCCGAGGACAGGCTAGGAATGAGCAGTTCTTC
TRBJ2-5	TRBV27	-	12	CASSLRGETQYF	TGTGCCAGCAGTTTACGTGGGGAGACCCAGTACTTC
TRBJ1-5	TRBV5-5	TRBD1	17	CASSSRTGGYSNQPQHF	TGTGCCAGCAGCTCCCGGACAGGCGGCTATAGCAATCAGCCCCAGCATTTT
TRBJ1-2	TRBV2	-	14	CASSERREPYGYTF	TGTGCCAGCAGTGAACGACGAGAGCCCTATGGCTACACCTTC
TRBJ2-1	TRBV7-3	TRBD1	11	CASSSGGEQFF	TGTGCCAGCAGCTCAGGGGGTGAGCAGTTCTTC
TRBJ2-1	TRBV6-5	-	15	CASSSGGISYNEQFF	TGTGCCAGCAGTTCTGGCGGCATCTCCTACAATGAGCAGTTCTTC
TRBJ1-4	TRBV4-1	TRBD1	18	CASSQTLDRARTNEKLFF	TGCGCCAGCAGCCAGACCTTGGACAGGGCTCGAACTAATGAAAAACTGTTTTTT
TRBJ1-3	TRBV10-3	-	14	CAILPGTSGNTIYF	TGTGCCATCCTTCCTGGGACATCGGGAAACACCATATATTTT
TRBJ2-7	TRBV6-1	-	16	CASSDLRAGTPYEQYF	TGTGCCAGCAGTGATCTCAGGGCGGGGACCCCCTACGAGCAGTACTTC
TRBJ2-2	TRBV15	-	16	CATSKGPGVNTGELFF	TGTGCCACCAGCAAAGGTCCGGGAGTCAACACCGGGGAGCTGTTTTTT
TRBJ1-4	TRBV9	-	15	CASSVDPGGNEKLFF	TGTGCCAGCAGCGTAGACCCAGGAGGCAATGAAAAACTGTTTTTT
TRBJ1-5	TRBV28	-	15	CASSYSLNSNQPQHF	TGTGCCAGCAGTTATAGTTTAAATAGCAATCAGCCCCAGCATTTT
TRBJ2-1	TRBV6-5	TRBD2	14	CASSTSGGFNEQFF	TGTGCCAGCAGTACTAGCGGGGGATTCAATGAGCAGTTCTTC
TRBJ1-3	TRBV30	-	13	CAHDGGAGNTIYF	TGTGCCCACGATGGGGGCGCCGGAAACACCATATATTTT
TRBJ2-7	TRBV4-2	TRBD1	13	CASSFYTGDEQYF	TGTGCCAGCAGCTTTTATACAGGGGACGAGCAGTACTTC
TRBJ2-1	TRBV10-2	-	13	CASSELRYNEQFF	TGCGCCAGCAGTGAGTTAAGGTACAATGAGCAGTTCTTC
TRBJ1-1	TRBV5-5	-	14	CASSLDRVWTEAFF	TGTGCCAGCAGCTTGGACAGGGTTTGGACTGAAGCTTTCTTT
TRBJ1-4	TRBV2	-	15	CASSEVRGGFEKLFF	TGTGCCAGCAGTGAAGTTAGGGGGGGCTTTGAAAAACTGTTTTTT